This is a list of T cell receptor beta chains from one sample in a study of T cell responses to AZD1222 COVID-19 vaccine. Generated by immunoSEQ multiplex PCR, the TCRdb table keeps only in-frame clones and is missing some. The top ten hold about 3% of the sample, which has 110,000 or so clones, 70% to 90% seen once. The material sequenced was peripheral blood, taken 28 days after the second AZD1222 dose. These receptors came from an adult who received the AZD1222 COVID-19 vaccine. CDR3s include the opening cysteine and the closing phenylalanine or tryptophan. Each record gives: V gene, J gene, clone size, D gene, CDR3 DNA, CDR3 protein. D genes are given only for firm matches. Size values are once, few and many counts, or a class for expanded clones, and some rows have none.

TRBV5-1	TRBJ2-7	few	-	TGCGCCAGCAGCCTGAGACAGGGAGGGAGCGAGCAGTACTTC	CASSLRQGGSEQYF
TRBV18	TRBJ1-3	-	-	TGTGCCAGCTCACTGGACTTCTCTGGAAACACCATATATTTT	CASSLDFSGNTIYF
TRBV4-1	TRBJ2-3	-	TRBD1	TGCGCCAGCAGCCCCCGGGACAGGGACACAGATACGCAGTATTTT	CASSPRDRDTDTQYF
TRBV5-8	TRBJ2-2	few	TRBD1	TGTGCCAGCAGCTTGGGGACAGGTGCCGCGAACACCGGGGAGCTGTTTTTT	CASSLGTGAANTGELFF
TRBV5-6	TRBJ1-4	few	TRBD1	TGTGCCAGCAGCTTGACTTTGGGGCAGGGGGGCCCTAATGAAAAACTGTTTTTT	CASSLTLGQGGPNEKLFF
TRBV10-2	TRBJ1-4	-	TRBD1	TGCGCCAGCAGTGAGCAGGGGGCCGAAAAACTGTTTTTT	CASSEQGAEKLFF
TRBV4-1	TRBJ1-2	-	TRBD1	TGCGCCAGCAGCCAGGCTGGACAGGGTCTTAACTATGGCTACACCTTC	CASSQAGQGLNYGYTF
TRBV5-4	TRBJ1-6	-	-	TGTGCCAGCAGCTTGGCCCGGGGATCACCCCTCCACTTT	CASSLARGSPLHF
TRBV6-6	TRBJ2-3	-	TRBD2	TGTGCCAGCAGTCTTACTAGCGTTGGCACAGATACGCAGTATTTT	CASSLTSVGTDTQYF
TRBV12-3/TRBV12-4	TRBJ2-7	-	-	TGTGCCAGCAGTTTAGCCGCCTACGAGCAGTACTTC	CASSLAAYEQYF
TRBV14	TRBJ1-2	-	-	TGTGCCAGCAGCCAAGGAGGCGGGGGGACTAACTATGGCTACACCTTC	CASSQGGGGTNYGYTF
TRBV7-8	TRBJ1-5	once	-	TGTGCCAGCAGCTTTTATAATCAGCCCCAGCATTTT	CASSFYNQPQHF
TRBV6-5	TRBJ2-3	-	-	TGTGCCAGCATTCTACAGGGAGTCGCAGATACGCAGTATTTT	CASILQGVADTQYF
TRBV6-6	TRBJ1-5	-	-	TGTGCCAGCAGCCTCCAGCCCCAGCATTTT	CASSLQPQHF
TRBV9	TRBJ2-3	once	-	TGTGCCAGCAGCGGGGGGTTGGGCCCAGATACGCAGTATTTT	CASSGGLGPDTQYF
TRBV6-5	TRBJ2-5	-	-	TGTGCCAGCAGTTACTCTGAGACCCAGTACTTC	CASSYSETQYF
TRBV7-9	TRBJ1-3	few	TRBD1	TGTGCCAGCAGCCGACAGGGCGACTCTGGAAACACCATATATTTT	CASSRQGDSGNTIYF
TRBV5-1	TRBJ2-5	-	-	TGCGCCAGCTGGGGTGGCGGAATCCAAGAGACCCAGTACTTC	CASWGGGIQETQYF
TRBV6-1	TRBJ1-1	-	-	TGTGCCAGCAGTGAAGGTTTGGGGGTACCCACTGAAGCTTTCTTT	CASSEGLGVPTEAFF
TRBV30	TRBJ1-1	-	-	TGTGCCTGGAGCTCCCTGGGAGGCTCAGACACTGAAGCTTTCTTT	CAWSSLGGSDTEAFF
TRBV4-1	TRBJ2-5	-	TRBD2	TGCGCCAGCAGCCAGGGACTAGCGGGGAAAGAGACCCAGTACTTC	CASSQGLAGKETQYF
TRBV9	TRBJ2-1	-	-	TGTGCCAGCAGCGTAAGGTCCGCGGCCTACTACAATGAGCAGTTCTTC	CASSVRSAAYYNEQFF
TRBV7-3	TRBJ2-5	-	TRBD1	TGTGCCAGCAGCCAGACAGGGCCTAGAGAGACCCAGTACTTC	CASSQTGPRETQYF
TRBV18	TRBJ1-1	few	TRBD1	TGTGCCAGCTCACCTAAGGGGGCGAGCACTGAAGCTTTCTTT	CASSPKGASTEAFF
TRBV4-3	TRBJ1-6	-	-	TGCGCCAGCAGCCAAGAAGTCCAAGGTCGGACCTATAATTCACCCCTCCACTTT	CASSQEVQGRTYNSPLHF
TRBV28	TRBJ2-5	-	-	TGTGCCAGCAGAGAATGGGGACCTCAAGAGACCCAGTACTTC	CASREWGPQETQYF
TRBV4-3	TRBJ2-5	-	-	TGCGCCAGCAGCCCTCGGGTTGGAGGTCGGCAGACCCAGTACTTC	CASSPRVGGRQTQYF
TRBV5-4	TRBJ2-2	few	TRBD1	TGTGCCAGCAGCCCCGGGACAGGCCTCGCCGGGGAGCTGTTTTTT	CASSPGTGLAGELFF
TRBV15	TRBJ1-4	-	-	TGTGCCACCAGCAGAGATGGGGGAATTAATGAAAAACTGTTTTTT	CATSRDGGINEKLFF
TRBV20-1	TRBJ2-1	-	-	TGCAGTGTGTACCCCAGCAATGAGCAGTTCTTC	CSVYPSNEQFF
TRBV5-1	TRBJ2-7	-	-	TGCGCCAGCAGCTTGGTGGGCAGCGCCTACGAGCAGTACTTC	CASSLVGSAYEQYF
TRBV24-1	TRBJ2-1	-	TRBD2	TGTGCCACCAGTGACCGACTAGCGGGGGGGCGTTATGAGCAGTTCTTC	CATSDRLAGGRYEQFF
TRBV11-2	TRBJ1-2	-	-	TGTGCCAGCAGCCTAGTGACACCAGTAAACTATGGCTACACCTTC	CASSLVTPVNYGYTF
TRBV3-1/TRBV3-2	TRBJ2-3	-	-	TGTGCCAGCAGCCGCAACCGCGCAGATACGCAGTATTTT	CASSRNRADTQYF
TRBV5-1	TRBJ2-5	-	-	TGCGCCAGCAGATGGCAGGCGAAGGAGACCCAGTACTTC	CASRWQAKETQYF
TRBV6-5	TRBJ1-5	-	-	TGTGCCAGCAGCTCTGGTTGGACGTGGAATCAGCCCCAGCATTTT	CASSSGWTWNQPQHF
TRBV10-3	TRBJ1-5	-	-	TGTGCCATCAGTGAGAATTCATGGGGGGTACATCAGCCCCAGCATTTT	CAISENSWGVHQPQHF
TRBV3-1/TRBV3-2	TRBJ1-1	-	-	TGTGCCAGCAGCCAAGTATCTTTCTCCGGGGGGGGCACTGAAGCTTTCTTT	CASSQVSFSGGGTEAFF
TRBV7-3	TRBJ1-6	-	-	TGTGCCAGCAGTGACGGGACTTCTAATTCACCCCTCCACTTT	CASSDGTSNSPLHF
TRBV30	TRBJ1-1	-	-	TGTGCCTGGAGTGAGAACAGCCTGAGGGAAGCTTTCTTT	CAWSENSLREAFF
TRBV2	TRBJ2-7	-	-	TGTGCCAGCAGTGAGGGGGGGCTGACCCTTTACGAGCAGTACTTC	CASSEGGLTLYEQYF
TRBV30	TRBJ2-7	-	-	TGTGCCTGGGGAAGTGAGGGGCAGGCCACCTACGAGCAGTACTTC	CAWGSEGQATYEQYF
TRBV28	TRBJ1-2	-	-	TGTGCCAGCAGTTTGAAGAGGGTGATAAACTATGGCTACACCTTC	CASSLKRVINYGYTF
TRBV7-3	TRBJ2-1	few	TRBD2	TGTGCCAGCAGCTTGTCGGCGGGGGGGACCCGCAATGAGCAGTTCTTC	CASSLSAGGTRNEQFF
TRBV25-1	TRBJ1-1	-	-	TGTGCCAGCGGTCGTGGGGTTTCCACTGAAGCTTTCTTT	CASGRGVSTEAFF
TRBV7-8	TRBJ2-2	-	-	TGTGCCAGCAGCTATGACACCGGGGAGCTGTTTTTT	CASSYDTGELFF
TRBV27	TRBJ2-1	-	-	TGTGCCAGCAGTTTCTGGGACTCAATATACAATGAGCAGTTCTTC	CASSFWDSIYNEQFF
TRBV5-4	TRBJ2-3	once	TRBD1	TGTGCCAGCAGCTATTCCGGGACAGCATCAGATACGCAGTATTTT	CASSYSGTASDTQYF
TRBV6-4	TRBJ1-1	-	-	TGTGCCAGCAGTGGGGGTGCTGAAGCTTTCTTT	CASSGGAEAFF